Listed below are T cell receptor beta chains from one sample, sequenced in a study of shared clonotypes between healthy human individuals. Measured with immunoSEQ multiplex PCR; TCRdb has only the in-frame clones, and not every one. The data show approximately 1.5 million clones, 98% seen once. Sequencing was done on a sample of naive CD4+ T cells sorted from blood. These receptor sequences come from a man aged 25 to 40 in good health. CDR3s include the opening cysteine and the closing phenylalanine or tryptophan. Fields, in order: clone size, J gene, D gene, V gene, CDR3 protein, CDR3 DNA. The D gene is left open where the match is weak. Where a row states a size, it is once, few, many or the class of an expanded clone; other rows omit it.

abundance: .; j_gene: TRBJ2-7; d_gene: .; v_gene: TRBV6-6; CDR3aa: CASSYEGHEQYF; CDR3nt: TGTGCCAGCAGTTACGAGGGGCACGAGCAGTACTTC
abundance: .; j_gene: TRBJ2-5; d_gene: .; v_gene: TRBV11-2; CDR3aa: CASSRVRETQYF; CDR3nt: TGTGCCAGCAGCCGCGTAAGGGAGACCCAGTACTTC
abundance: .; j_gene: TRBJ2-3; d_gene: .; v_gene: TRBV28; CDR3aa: CASSLPGVGDTQYF; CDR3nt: TGTGCCAGCAGTTTGCCAGGGGTGGGAGATACGCAGTATTTT
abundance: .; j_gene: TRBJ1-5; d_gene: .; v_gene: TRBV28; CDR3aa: CASTQSPGSYQPQHF; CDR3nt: TGTGCCAGCACCCAATCCCCAGGGTCATATCAGCCCCAGCATTTT
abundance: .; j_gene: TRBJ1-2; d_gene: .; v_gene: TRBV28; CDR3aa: CASVARGYGYTF; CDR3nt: TGTGCCAGCGTTGCCAGGGGCTATGGCTACACCTTC
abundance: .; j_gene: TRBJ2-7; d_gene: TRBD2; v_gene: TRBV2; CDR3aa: CASGQTSGRDSQYF; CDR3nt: TGTGCCAGCGGCCAGACTAGCGGGAGGGACTCGCAGTACTTC
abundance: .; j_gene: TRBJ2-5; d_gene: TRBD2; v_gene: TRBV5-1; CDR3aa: CASSFKLAVEETQYF; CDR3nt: TGCGCCAGCAGCTTTAAACTAGCGGTAGAAGAGACCCAGTACTTC
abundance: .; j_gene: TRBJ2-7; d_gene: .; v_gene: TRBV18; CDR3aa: CASSPGRDEQYF; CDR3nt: TGTGCCAGCTCACCAGGCAGGGATGAGCAGTACTTC
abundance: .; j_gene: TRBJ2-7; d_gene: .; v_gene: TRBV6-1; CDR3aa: CASQRDSLHYEQYF; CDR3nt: TGTGCCAGCCAAAGGGACTCCCTACACTACGAGCAGTACTTC
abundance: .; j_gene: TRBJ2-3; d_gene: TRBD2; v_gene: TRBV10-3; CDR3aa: CATRPSGSLSTDTQYF; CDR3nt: TGTGCCACCAGGCCTAGCGGGTCACTTAGCACAGATACGCAGTATTTT
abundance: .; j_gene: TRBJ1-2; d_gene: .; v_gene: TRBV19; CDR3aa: CASSHGPGGGYTF; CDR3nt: TGTGCCAGTAGTCACGGGCCAGGAGGAGGCTACACCTTC
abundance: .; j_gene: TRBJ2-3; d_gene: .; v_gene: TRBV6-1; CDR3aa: CASSEGPSTDTQYF; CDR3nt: TGTGCCAGCAGTGAAGGTCCTAGCACAGATACGCAGTATTTT
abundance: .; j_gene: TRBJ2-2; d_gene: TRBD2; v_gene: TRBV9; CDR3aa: CASGRGGTNTGELFF; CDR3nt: TGTGCGAGCGGGAGGGGAGGGACGAACACCGGGGAGCTGTTTTTT
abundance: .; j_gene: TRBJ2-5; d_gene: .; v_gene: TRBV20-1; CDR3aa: CSAGTWETQYF; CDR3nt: TGCAGTGCCGGGACCTGGGAGACCCAGTACTTC
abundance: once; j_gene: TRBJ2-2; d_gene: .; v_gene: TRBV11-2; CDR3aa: CASSFRTANTGELFF; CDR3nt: TGTGCCAGCAGCTTCAGGACAGCGAACACCGGGGAGCTGTTTTTT
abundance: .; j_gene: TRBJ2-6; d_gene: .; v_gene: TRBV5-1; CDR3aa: CASSLFVGTLSGANVLTF; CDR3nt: TGCGCCAGCAGCTTGTTTGTCGGGACACTCTCTGGGGCCAACGTCCTGACTTTC
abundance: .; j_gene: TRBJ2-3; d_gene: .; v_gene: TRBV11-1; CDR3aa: CASTYPKAPRATDTQYF; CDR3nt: TGTGCCAGCACCTATCCTAAGGCACCCCGGGCAACAGATACGCAGTATTTT